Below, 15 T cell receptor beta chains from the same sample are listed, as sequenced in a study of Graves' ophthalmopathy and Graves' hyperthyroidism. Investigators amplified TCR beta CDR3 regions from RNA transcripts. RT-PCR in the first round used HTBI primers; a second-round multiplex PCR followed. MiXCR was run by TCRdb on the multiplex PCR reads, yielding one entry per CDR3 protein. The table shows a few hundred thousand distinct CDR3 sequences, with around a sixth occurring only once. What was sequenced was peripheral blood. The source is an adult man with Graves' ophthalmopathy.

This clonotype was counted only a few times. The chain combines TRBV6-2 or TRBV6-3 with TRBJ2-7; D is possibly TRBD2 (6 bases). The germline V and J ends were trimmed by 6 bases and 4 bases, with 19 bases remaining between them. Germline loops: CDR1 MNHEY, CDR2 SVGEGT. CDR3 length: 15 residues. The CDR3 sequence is CASRATGTGRYEQYF. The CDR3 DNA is TGTGCCAGCAGAGCCACCGGGACTGGGCGATACGAGCAGTACTTC.

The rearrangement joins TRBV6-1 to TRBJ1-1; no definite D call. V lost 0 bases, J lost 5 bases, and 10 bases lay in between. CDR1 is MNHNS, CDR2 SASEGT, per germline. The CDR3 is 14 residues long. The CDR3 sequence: CASSEAGRQTEAFF. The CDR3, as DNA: TGTGCCAGCAGTGAAGCGGGGAGGCAGACTGAAGCTTTCTTT.

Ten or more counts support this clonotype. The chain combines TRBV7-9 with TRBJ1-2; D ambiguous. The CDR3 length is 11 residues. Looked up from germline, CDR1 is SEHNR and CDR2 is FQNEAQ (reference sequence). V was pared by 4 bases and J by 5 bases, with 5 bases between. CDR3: CASSSEYGYTF. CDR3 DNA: TGTGCCAGCAGCTCCGAATATGGCTACACCTTC.

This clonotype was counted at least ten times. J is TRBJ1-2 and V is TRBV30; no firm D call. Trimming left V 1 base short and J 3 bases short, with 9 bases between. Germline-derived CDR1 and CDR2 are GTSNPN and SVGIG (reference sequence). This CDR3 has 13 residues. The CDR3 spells CAWSGQRDYGYTF. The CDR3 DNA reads TGTGCCTGGAGTGGGCAGCGGGACTATGGCTACACCTTC.

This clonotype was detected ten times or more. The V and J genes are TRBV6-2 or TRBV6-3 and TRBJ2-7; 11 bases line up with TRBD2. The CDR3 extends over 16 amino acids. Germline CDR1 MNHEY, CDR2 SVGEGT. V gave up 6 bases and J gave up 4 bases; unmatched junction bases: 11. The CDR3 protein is CASSRADLAGGYEQYF. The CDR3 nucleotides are TGTGCCAGCAGCCGGGCGGATCTAGCGGGGGGTTACGAGCAGTACTTC.

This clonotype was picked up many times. This CDR3 is CSALGQESYEQYF. DNA of the CDR3: TGCAGCGCCCTGGGACAGGAGTCCTACGAGCAGTACTTC. This sequence joins TRBV29-1 and TRBJ2-7; 8 bases are shared with TRBD1. The CDR3 extends over 13 amino acids. The junction had 6 bases not matched to a gene; V was cut back by 7 bases and J by 1 base. Germline assignment: CDR1 SQVTM and CDR2 ANQGSEA.

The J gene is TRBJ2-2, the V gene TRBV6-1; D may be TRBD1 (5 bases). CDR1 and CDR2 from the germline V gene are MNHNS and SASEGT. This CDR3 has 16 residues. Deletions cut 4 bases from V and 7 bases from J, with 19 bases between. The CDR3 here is CASSGMPLGVGGELFF. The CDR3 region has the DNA TGTGCCAGCAGTGGGATGCCCTTAGGGGTCGGCGGGGAGCTGTTTTTT.

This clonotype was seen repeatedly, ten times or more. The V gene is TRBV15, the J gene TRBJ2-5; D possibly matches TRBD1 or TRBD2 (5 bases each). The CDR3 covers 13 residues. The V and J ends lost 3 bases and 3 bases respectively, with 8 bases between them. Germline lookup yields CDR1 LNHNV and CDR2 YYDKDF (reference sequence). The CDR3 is CATSRGTEETQYF. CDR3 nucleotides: TGTGCCACCAGCAGGGGGACGGAAGAGACCCAGTACTTC.

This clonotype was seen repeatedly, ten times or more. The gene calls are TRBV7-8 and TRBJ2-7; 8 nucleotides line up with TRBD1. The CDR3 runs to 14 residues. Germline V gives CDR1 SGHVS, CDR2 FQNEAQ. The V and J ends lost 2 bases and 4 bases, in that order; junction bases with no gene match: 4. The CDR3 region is CASSLNRGTYEQYF. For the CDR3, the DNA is TGTGCCAGCAGCTTAAACAGGGGGACATACGAGCAGTACTTC.

CDR3 DNA: TGTGCCAGCAGTTTAGTCCGGGGACTCCAGCCCCAGCATTTT. This sequence encodes CASSLVRGLQPQHF. V is TRBV6-5 and J is TRBJ1-5; possibly TRBD1 for D (5 bases). Looked up from germline, CDR1 is MNHEY and CDR2 is SVGAGI. Trimming shortened V by 4 bases and J by 7 bases, and 14 bases separated the two germline ends. This CDR3 spans 14 amino acids.

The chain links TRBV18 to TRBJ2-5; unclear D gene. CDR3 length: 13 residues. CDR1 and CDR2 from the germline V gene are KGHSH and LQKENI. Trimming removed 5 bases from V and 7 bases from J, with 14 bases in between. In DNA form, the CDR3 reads TGTGCCAGCTCATTACGTACCCAGCCGACCCAGTACTTC. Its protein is CASSLRTQPTQYF.

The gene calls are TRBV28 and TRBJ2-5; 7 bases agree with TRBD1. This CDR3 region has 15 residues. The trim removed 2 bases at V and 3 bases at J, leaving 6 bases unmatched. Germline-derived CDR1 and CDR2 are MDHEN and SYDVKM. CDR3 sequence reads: CASSLMTGPEETQYF. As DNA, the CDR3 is TGTGCCAGCAGTTTAATGACAGGGCCAGAAGAGACCCAGTACTTC.

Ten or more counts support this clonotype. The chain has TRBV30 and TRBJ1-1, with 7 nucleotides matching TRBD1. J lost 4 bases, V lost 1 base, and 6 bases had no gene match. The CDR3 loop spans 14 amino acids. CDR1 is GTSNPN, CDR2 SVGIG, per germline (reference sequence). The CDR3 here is CAWSGWDSTTEAFF. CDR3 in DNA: TGTGCCTGGAGTGGATGGGACAGCACCACTGAAGCTTTCTTT.

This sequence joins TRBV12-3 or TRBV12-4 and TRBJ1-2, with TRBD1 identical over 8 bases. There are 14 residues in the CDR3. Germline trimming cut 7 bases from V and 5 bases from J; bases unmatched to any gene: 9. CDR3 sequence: CASIPTGGGYGYTF. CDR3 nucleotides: TGTGCCAGCATTCCTACAGGGGGAGGATATGGCTACACCTTC.

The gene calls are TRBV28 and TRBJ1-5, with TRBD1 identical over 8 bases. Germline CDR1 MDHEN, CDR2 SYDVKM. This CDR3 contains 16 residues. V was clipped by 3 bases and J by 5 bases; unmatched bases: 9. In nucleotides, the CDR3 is TGTGCCAGCAGTTTGTACCAGGGGGCGTCATATCAGCCCCAGCATTTT. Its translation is CASSLYQGASYQPQHF. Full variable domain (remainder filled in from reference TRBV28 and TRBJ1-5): DVKVTQSSRYLVKRTGEKVFLECVQDMDHENMFWYRQDPGLGLRLIYFSYDVKMKEKGDIPEGYSVSREKKERFSLILESASTNQTSMYLCASSLYQGASYQPQHFGDGTRLSIL.